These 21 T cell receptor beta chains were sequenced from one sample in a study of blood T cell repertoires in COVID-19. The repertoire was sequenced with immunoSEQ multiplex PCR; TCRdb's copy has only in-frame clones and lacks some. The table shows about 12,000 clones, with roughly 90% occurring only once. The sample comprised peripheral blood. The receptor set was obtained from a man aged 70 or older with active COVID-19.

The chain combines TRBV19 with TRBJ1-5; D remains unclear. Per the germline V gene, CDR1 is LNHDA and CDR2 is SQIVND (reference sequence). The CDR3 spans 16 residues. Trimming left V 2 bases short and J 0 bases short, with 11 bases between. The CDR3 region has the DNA TGTGCCAGTAGTATAAGTAGCGGTTATAGCAATCAGCCCCAGCATTTT. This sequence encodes CASSISSGYSNQPQHF.

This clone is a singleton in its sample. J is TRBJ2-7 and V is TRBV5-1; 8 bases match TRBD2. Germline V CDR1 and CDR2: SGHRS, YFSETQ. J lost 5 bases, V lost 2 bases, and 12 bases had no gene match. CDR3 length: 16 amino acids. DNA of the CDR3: TGCGCCAGCAGCTTTGTCGCGGGACTAGAGTTGGACGAGCAGTACTTC. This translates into CASSFVAGLELDEQYF.

For the CDR3, the DNA is TGTGCCAGCAGTTTAAGGCGGGAAGAGACCCAGTACTTC. Protein: CASSLRREETQYF. V and J are TRBV27 and TRBJ2-5; D perhaps matches TRBD2 (5 bases). This CDR3 is built from 13 residues. Trimming removed 2 bases at V and 3 bases at J, with 7 bases between. CDR1 and CDR2 from the germline V gene are MNHEY and SMNVEV (reference sequence).

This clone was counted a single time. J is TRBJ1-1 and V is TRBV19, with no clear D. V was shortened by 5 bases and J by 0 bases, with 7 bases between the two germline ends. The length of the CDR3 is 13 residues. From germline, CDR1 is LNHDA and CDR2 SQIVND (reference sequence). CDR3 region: CASSGRLNTEAFF. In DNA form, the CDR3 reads TGTGCCAGTAGTGGCCGATTGAACACTGAAGCTTTCTTT.

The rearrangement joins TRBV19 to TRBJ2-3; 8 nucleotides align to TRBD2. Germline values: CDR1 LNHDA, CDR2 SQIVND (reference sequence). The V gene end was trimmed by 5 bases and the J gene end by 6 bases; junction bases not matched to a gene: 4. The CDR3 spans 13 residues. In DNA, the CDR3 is TGTGCCAGTAGTGGAGTAGCGGGGGATACGCAGTATTTT. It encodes CASSGVAGDTQYF.

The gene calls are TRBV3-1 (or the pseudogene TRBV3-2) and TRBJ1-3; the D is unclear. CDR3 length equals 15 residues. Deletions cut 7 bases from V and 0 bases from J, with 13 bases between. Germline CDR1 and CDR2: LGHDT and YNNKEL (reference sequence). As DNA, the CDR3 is TGTGCCAGCACCAAGAGATGGAGCTCTGGAAACACCATATATTTT. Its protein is CASTKRWSSGNTIYF.

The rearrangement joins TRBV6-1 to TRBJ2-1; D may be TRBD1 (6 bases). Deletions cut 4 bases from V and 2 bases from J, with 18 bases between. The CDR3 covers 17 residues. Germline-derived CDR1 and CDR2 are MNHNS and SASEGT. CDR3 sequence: CASSGGQAGETYNEQFF. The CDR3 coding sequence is TGTGCCAGCAGTGGGGGACAAGCCGGAGAAACCTACAATGAGCAGTTCTTC.

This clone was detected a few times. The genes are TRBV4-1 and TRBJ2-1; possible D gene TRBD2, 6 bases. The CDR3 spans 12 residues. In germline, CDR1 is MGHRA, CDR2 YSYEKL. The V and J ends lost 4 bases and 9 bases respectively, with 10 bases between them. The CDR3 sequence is CASSPVRGEQFF. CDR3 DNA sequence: TGCGCCAGCAGCCCCGTGCGGGGTGAGCAGTTCTTC.

CDR3 sequence: CASSLYRLGGGPLTDTQYF. The CDR3 bases are TGTGCCAGCAGCTTGTATCGTCTCGGGGGGGGGCCCCTCACAGATACGCAGTATTTT. The chain recombines TRBV5-4 with TRBJ2-3; TRBD2 matches at 8 bases. V lost 1 base, J lost 2 bases, and 15 bases stayed unmatched. The CDR3 sequence is 19 residues long. The germline V gene encodes CDR1 SGHNT and CDR2 YYREEE (reference sequence).

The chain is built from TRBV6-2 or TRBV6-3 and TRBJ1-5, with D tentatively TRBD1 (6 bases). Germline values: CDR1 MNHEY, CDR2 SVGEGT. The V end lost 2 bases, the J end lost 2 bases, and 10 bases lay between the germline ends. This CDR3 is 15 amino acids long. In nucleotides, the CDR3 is TGTGCCAGCAGTTACGGGACAATAGGCAATCAGCCCCAGCATTTT. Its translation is CASSYGTIGNQPQHF.

As DNA, the CDR3 is TGCGCCAGCAGCAAGGACAGGCTGGGGGGGGCCAACGTCCTGACTTTC. It codes for CASSKDRLGGANVLTF. The V gene is TRBV5-1, the J gene TRBJ2-6; 7 nucleotides match TRBD1. The germline V gene encodes CDR1 SGHRS and CDR2 YFSETQ. V dropped 4 bases and J dropped 4; count of bases not matched to a gene: 8. This CDR3 contains 16 residues.

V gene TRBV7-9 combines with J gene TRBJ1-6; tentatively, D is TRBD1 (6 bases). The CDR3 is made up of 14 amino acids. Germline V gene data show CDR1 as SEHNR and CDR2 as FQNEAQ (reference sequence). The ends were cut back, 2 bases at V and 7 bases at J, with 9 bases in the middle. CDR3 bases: TGTGCCAGCAGCTTACAGACAGGCAATTCACCCCTCCACTTT. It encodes CASSLQTGNSPLHF.

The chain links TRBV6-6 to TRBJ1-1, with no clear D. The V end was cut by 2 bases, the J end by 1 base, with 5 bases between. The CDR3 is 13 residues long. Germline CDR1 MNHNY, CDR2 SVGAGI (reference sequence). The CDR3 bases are TGTGCCAGCAGTTACCCCCAGAACACTGAAGCTTTCTTT. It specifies CASSYPQNTEAFF.

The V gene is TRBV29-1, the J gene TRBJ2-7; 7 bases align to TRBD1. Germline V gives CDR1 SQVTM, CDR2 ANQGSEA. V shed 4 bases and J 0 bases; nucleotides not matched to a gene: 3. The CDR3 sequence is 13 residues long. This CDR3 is CSVAWDSSYEQYF. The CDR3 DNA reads TGCAGCGTTGCCTGGGACAGCTCCTACGAGCAGTACTTC.

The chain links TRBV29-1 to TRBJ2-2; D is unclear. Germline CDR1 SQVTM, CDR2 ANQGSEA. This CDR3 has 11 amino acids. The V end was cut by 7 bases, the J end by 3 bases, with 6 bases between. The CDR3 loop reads CSASYTGELFF. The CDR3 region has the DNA TGCAGCGCGTCCTACACCGGGGAGCTGTTTTTT.

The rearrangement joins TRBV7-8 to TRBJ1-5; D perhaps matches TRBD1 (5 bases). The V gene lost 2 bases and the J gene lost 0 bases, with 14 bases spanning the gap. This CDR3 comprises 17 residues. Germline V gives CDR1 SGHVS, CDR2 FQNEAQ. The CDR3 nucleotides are TGTGCCAGCAGCTTATTAGGAACAGGATATAGCAATCAGCCCCAGCATTTT. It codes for CASSLLGTGYSNQPQHF.

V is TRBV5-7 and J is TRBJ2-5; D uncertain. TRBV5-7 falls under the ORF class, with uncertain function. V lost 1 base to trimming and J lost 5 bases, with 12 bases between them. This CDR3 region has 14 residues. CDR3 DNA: TGTGCCAGCAGCTTGAGCTTACGAAAGGAGACCCAGTACTTC. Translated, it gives CASSLSLRKETQYF.

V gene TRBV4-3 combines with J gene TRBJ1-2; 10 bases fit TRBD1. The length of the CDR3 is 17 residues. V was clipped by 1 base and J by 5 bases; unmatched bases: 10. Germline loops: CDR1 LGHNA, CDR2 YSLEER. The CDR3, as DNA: TGCGCCAGCAGCCAAGCCGGGACAGGGGCCTTCGGTTATGGCTACACCTTC. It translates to CASSQAGTGAFGYGYTF.

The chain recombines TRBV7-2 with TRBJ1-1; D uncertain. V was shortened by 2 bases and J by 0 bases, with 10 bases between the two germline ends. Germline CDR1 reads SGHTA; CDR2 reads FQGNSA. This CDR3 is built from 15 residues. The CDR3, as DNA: TGTGCCAGCAGCTTATCCCCCGCGGTGAACACTGAAGCTTTCTTT. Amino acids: CASSLSPAVNTEAFF.

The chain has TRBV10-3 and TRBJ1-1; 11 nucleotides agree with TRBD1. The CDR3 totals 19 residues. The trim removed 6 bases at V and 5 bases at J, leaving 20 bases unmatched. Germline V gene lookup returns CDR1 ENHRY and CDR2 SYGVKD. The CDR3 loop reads CAISTLGDRGYVAKTEAFF. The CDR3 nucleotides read TGTGCCATCAGCACCCTAGGGGACAGGGGGTATGTTGCTAAGACTGAAGCTTTCTTT.

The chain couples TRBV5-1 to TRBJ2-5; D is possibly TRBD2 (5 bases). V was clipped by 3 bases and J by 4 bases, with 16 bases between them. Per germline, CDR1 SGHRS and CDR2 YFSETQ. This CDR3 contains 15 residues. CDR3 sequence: CASSSSSTGLETQYF. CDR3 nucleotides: TGCGCCAGCAGCTCCAGCTCGACGGGATTAGAGACCCAGTACTTC.